This section outlines one T cell receptor beta chain sequence together with its context. Its antigen is not known. The authors reverse transcribed all of the isolated RNA, so sequencing captured expressed TCRB transcripts. Some 3.4 million reads were obtained on average from naive, central memory and regulatory T cell samples. Repertoires were generated with immunoSEQ multiplex PCR, while TCRdb's copy carries only in-frame clones and drops some. The sample shows roughly 450,000 clones, more than 11% of them seen only once. These data are taken from a study of beta chain features in type 1 diabetes. About the research overall: Patients looked much like healthy donors when it came to age, gender and cell yields. Findings and caveats of the study: There was a moderate but significant shortening of TCRB CDR3s in all four CD4+ subsets of Type 1 diabetes patients. Insertions were fewer and deletions more numerous at VDJ junctions in type 1 diabetes patients.

Trimming removed 3 bases from V and 4 bases from J, with 19 bases in between. Germline lookup yields CDR1 MNHNS and CDR2 SASEGT. This CDR3 comprises 16 residues. The V and J genes are TRBV6-1 and TRBJ2-7; a weak D match, TRBD1 (6 bases). The sequencing sample was made of naive CD4+ T cells from blood. This clonotype was sampled from a man in his thirties or forties in good health. The CDR3 spells CASSDPGTRQRYEQYV. CDR3 in DNA: TGTGCCAGCAGTGACCCCGGGACACGCCAGAGGTACGAGCAGTACGTC.